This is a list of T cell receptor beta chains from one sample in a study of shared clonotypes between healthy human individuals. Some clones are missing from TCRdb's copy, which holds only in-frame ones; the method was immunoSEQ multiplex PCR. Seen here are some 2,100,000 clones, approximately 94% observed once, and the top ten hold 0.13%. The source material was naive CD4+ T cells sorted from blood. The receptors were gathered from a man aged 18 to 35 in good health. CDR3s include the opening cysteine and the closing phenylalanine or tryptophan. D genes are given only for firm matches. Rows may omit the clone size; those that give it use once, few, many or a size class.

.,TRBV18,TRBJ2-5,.,CASSRGQQETQYF,TGTGCCAGCTCGCGGGGACAGCAAGAGACCCAGTACTTC
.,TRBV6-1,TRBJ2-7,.,CASSEPGLYEQYF,TGTGCCAGCAGTGAGCCCGGGCTCTACGAGCAGTACTTC
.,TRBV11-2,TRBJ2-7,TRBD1,CASTPPGGSYEQYF,TGTGCCAGCACCCCACCAGGGGGTTCCTACGAGCAGTACTTC
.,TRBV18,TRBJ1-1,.,CASSLQAGDTEAFF,TGTGCCAGCTCACTCCAGGCCGGAGACACTGAAGCTTTCTTT
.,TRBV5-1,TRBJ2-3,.,CASSPELTDTQYF,TGCGCCAGCAGTCCGGAGCTCACAGATACGCAGTATTTT
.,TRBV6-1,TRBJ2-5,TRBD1,CASRSQGAETQYF,TGTGCCAGCCGAAGCCAGGGGGCAGAGACCCAGTACTTC
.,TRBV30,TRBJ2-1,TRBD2,CAWSVGGSAYNEQFF,TGTGCCTGGAGTGTAGGCGGGAGTGCCTACAATGAGCAGTTCTTC
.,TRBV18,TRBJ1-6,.,CASSLQGYNSPLHF,TGTGCCAGCTCACTACAGGGCTATAATTCACCCCTCCACTTT
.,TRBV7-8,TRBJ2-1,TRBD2,CASSRTGLGYGVRFF,TGTGCCAGCAGCCGTACGGGACTAGGTTACGGGGTGCGATTCTTC
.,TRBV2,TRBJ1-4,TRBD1,CASRGQANEKLFF,TGTGCCAGCAGGGGACAGGCGAATGAAAAACTGTTTTTT
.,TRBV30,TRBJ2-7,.,CAWSGGGSQEQYF,TGTGCCTGGAGCGGAGGAGGGAGTCAGGAGCAGTACTTC
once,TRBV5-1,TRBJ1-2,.,CASSLAPLGGGAVYGYTF,TGCGCCAGCAGCTTGGCCCCCCTCGGGGGAGGTGCTGTCTATGGCTACACCTTC
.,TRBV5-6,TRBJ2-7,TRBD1,CASSSRGQVGEQYF,TGTGCCAGCAGCTCCAGGGGGCAAGTCGGCGAGCAGTACTTC
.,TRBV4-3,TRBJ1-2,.,CASSHGGGDGYTF,TGCGCCAGCAGCCATGGGGGGGGCGATGGCTACACCTTC
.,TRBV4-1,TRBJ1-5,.,CASSQDSGGGSQHF,TGCGCCAGCAGCCAAGATTCGGGGGGGGGCTCCCAGCATTTT
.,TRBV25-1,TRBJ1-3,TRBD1,CASREGARSGNTIYF,TGTGCCAGCAGAGAGGGGGCCCGCTCTGGAAACACCATATATTTT
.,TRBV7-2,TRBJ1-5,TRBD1,CASSLTGGNQPQHF,TGTGCCAGCAGCTTAACAGGGGGCAATCAGCCCCAGCATTTT
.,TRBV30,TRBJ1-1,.,CAWSPGQPGISEAFF,TGTGCCTGGAGTCCGGGACAACCCGGGATCAGTGAAGCTTTCTTT
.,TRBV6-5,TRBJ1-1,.,CASSYLSENTEAFF,TGTGCCAGCAGTTACTTGTCCGAGAACACTGAAGCTTTCTTT
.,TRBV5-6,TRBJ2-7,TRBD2,CASSNGTSWSYEQYF,TGTGCCAGCAGCAACGGGACTAGCTGGTCTTACGAGCAGTACTTC
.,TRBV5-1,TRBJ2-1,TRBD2,CASSEQAGGPREQFF,TGCGCCAGCAGCGAACAAGCGGGAGGGCCACGTGAGCAGTTCTTC
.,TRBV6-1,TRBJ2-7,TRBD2,CASRARDYRADEQYF,TGTGCCAGCAGGGCCCGGGACTACCGGGCCGACGAGCAGTACTTC
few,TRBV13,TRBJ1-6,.,CASSSSSSYNSPLHF,TGTGCCAGCAGCTCAAGCTCCAGTTATAATTCACCCCTCCACTTT
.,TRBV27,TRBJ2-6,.,CASRATGQTGANVLTF,TGTGCCAGCAGAGCGACCGGACAGACTGGGGCCAACGTCCTGACTTTC
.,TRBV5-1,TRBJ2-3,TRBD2,CASSLVGLAGSTDTQYF,TGCGCCAGCAGCTTGGTTGGACTAGCGGGGAGCACAGATACGCAGTATTTT
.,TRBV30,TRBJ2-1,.,CAGSVSSYNEQFF,TGTGCCGGGAGCGTCAGCTCCTACAATGAGCAGTTCTTC
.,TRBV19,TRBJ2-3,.,CASSPTHVATDTQYF,TGTGCCAGTAGTCCCACCCACGTGGCAACAGATACGCAGTATTTT
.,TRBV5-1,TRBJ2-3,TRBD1,CASSLVYRGADTQYF,TGCGCCAGCAGCTTGGTTTACAGGGGTGCAGATACGCAGTATTTT
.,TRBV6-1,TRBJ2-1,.,CARGGYSYNEQFF,TGTGCCCGAGGGGGTTACTCCTACAATGAGCAGTTCTTC
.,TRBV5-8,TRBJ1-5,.,CASSLDKSQPQHF,TGTGCCAGCAGCCTCGATAAGAGTCAGCCCCAGCATTTT
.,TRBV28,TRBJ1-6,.,CASCEGGGSPLHF,TGTGCCAGCTGTGAGGGAGGCGGTTCACCCCTCCACTTT
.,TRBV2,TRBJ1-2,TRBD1,CASSPGGVYGYTF,TGTGCCAGCAGTCCAGGGGGCGTCTATGGCTACACCTTC
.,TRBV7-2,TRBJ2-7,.,CASSPDKLQYF,TGTGCCAGCAGCCCCGATAAGTTGCAGTACTTC
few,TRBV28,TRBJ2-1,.,CASSLGDSYNEQFF,TGTGCCAGCAGTTTAGGCGACTCCTACAATGAGCAGTTCTTC
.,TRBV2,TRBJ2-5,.,CASSHRGETQYF,TGTGCCAGCAGTCACCGGGGCGAGACCCAGTACTTC
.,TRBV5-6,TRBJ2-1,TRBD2,CASSLMASGLNEQFF,TGTGCCAGCAGCTTGATGGCTAGCGGGCTCAATGAGCAGTTCTTC
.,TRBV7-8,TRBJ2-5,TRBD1,CASSIPGQFRKTQYF,TGTGCCAGCAGCATTCCGGGACAGTTTAGAAAGACCCAGTACTTC
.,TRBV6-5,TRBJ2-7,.,CASRRGSYEQYF,TGTGCCAGCAGGCGGGGCTCCTACGAGCAGTACTTC
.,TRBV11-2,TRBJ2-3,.,CASSLEGGATDTQYF,TGTGCCAGCAGCTTAGAAGGGGGAGCCACAGATACGCAGTATTTT
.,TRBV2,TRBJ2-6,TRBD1,CACTGEGANVLTF,TGTGCCTGCACAGGGGAGGGGGCCAACGTCCTGACTTTC
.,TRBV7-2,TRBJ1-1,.,CASSFSRVSTEAFF,TGTGCCAGCAGCTTCTCAAGGGTGAGCACTGAAGCTTTCTTT
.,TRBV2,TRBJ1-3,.,CASSEQASSGNTIYF,TGTGCCAGCAGTGAGCAGGCCAGCTCTGGAAACACCATATATTTT
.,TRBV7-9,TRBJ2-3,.,CASSLVWDIGDTQYF,TGTGCCAGCAGCTTGGTTTGGGACATAGGGGATACGCAGTATTTT
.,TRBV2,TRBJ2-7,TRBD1,CASRQGAYEQYF,TGTGCCAGCAGGCAGGGGGCGTACGAGCAGTACTTC
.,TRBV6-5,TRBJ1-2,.,CASSRQAANYGYTF,TGTGCCAGCAGTCGACAGGCGGCTAACTATGGCTACACCTTC
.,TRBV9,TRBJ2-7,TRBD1,CASSPQGTGAYEQYF,TGTGCCAGCAGCCCCCAGGGGACAGGGGCCTACGAGCAGTACTTC
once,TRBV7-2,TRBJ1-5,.,CASSLSAGGQPQHF,TGTGCCAGCAGCTTGTCCGCGGGGGGTCAGCCCCAGCATTTT
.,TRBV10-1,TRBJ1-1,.,CAWTRAGNTEAFF,TGCGCCTGGACCCGGGCTGGGAACACTGAAGCTTTCTTT
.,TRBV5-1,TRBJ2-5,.,CASSWSGTNQETQYF,TGCGCCAGCAGCTGGAGCGGAACAAACCAAGAGACCCAGTACTTC
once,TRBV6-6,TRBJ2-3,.,CASASRIDTQYF,TGTGCCAGCGCATCCCGAATAGATACGCAGTATTTT
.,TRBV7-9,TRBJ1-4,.,CASTTGATEKLFF,TGTGCCAGCACAACCGGGGCAACTGAAAAACTGTTTTTT
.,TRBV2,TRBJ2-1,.,CASRVGGNEQFF,TGTGCCAGCAGGGTAGGGGGGAATGAGCAGTTCTTC
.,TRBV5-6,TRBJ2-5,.,CASSPTAQETQYF,TGTGCCAGCAGCCCCACCGCCCAAGAGACCCAGTACTTC
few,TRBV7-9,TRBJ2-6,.,CASSLGGAGANVLTF,TGTGCCAGCAGCTTAGGAGGGGCTGGGGCCAACGTCCTGACTTTC
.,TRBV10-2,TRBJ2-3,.,CASGQDTQYF,TGCGCCAGCGGCCAAGATACGCAGTATTTT